The 8 T cell receptor beta chains reported below all come from one sample, sequenced in a study of OX40 agonist ivuxolimab in advanced cancers. Clones were sequenced by immunoSEQ multiplex PCR, and TCRdb holds only the in-frame ones, with some missing. This table has tens of thousands of clones, 93% appearing once. The sequences come from CD4+ or CD8+ T cells sorted from blood, collected in a trial of the OX40 agonist ivuxolimab. Every receptor here comes from an adult with an advanced solid tumor such as melanoma, head and neck, liver or kidney cancer.

CDR3 loop: CASSIAVFTEAFF. CDR3 DNA: TGTGCCAGTAGTATCGCAGTGTTCACTGAAGCTTTCTTT. This sequence joins TRBV19 and TRBJ1-1, with no clear D. Germline loops: CDR1 LNHDA, CDR2 SQIVND (reference sequence). The V gene lost 3 bases and the J gene lost 4 bases, with 9 bases spanning the gap. There are 13 residues in the CDR3.

The CDR3 bases are TGTGCCAGCAGTGGACAGACAAATTCCGTACCTACTCAGCCCCAGCATTTT. Protein sequence: CASSGQTNSVPTQPQHF. The chain carries TRBV2 and TRBJ1-5; weak D call: TRBD1 (5 bases). The V end was cut by 4 bases, the J end by 6 bases, with 22 bases between. The CDR3 consists of 17 residues. Germline values: CDR1 SNHLY, CDR2 FYNNEI. The variable domain in full, completed from reference TRBV2 and TRBJ1-5, reads EPEVTQTPSHQVTQMGQEVILRCVPISNHLYFYWYRQILGQKVEFLVSFYNNEISEKSEIFDDQFSVERPDGSNFTLKIRSTKLEDSAMYFCASSGQTNSVPTQPQHFGDGTRLSIL.

The V and J genes are TRBV30 and TRBJ2-7; no clear D gene. The CDR3 runs 12 residues. Germline-derived CDR1 and CDR2 are GTSNPN and SVGIG (reference sequence). The V gene lost 4 bases and the J gene lost 4 bases, with 11 bases spanning the gap. The CDR3 region has the DNA TGTGCCTGGACCTCCGAAGGGTACGAGCAGTACTTC. This codes for CAWTSEGYEQYF.

The rearrangement joins TRBV27 to TRBJ2-1; 12 nucleotides match TRBD2. V dropped 3 bases and J dropped 4; count of bases not matched to a gene: 4. Germline-derived CDR1 and CDR2 are MNHEY and SMNVEV (reference sequence). CDR3 length: 16 amino acids. CDR3 in DNA: TGTGCCAGCAGTTTGCTAGCGGGGGGGAGATACAATGAGCAGTTCTTC. Translating it yields CASSLLAGGRYNEQFF.

In nucleotides, the CDR3 is TGTGCCAGCAGTCTTACAGGGTCGGGGGGCAATGAGCAGTTCTTC. Translating it yields CASSLTGSGGNEQFF. The chain uses TRBV6-5 and TRBJ2-1; the D gene is possibly TRBD2 (7 bases). The CDR3 length is 15 residues. Trimming stripped 5 bases from V and 6 bases from J, with 17 bases between. Germline CDR1 and CDR2: MNHEY and SVGAGI.

The J gene is TRBJ1-5, the V gene TRBV6-6, with a weak D call TRBD1 (5 bases). V lost 5 bases and J lost 5, with 10 bases in between. CDR3 size: 13 residues. Germline V gives CDR1 MNHNY, CDR2 SVGAGI (reference sequence). In DNA form, the CDR3 reads TGTGCCAGCAGTCTACAGGAACATCAGCCCCAGCATTTT. It encodes CASSLQEHQPQHF.

The chain carries TRBV19 and TRBJ1-2; D uncertain. The CDR3 spans 11 residues. Between the trimmed V and J ends, which lost 3 bases and 7 bases, there was a span of 6 bases. Germline values: CDR1 LNHDA, CDR2 SQIVND (reference sequence). In nucleotides, the CDR3 is TGTGCCAGTAGTATCGCGGGTGGCTACACCTTC. Translation gives CASSIAGGYTF. Drawing the rest from reference TRBV19 and TRBJ1-2, the complete variable domain is DGGITQSPKYLFRKEGQNVTLSCEQNLNHDAMYWYRQDPGQGLRLIYYSQIVNDFQKGDIAEGYSVSREKKESFPLTVTSAQKNPTAFYLCASSIAGGYTFGSGTRLTVV.

This clone was recorded once. The chain carries TRBV29-1 and TRBJ2-7; possible D gene TRBD1, 5 bases. Per the germline V gene, CDR1 is SQVTM and CDR2 is ANQGSEA. V shed 4 bases and J shed 3 bases, with 10 bases lying between them. The CDR3 sequence is 12 residues long. The CDR3: CSVGIRDYEQYF. Here the CDR3 DNA reads TGCAGCGTTGGAATCAGGGACTACGAGCAGTACTTC.